These T cell receptor beta chains were read from a single sample in a study of metastatic and nonmetastatic thyroid tumors. MiXCR was used by TCRdb to re-call the PCR reads. The table has 25,000 to 30,000 clones, 3.5% to 4.5% seen once. The sequenced material came from blood. All receptors derive from a male donor with papillary thyroid cancer or a benign thyroid nodule (not recorded which). Some clones in this sample may be carry-over from other donors' samples. The CDR3 runs from the conserved cysteine through the conserved F or W. Fields, in order: J gene, V gene, clone size, D gene, CDR3 protein, CDR3 DNA. D genes are given only for firm matches. Size is stated for part of the rows, as once, few or many counts, or as a class when the clone is expanded.

J gene: TRBJ1-5
V gene: TRBV19
clone size: few
D gene: .
CDR3 protein: CASSIGPVGNQPQHF
CDR3 DNA: TGTGCCAGTAGTATAGGACCCGTCGGAAATCAGCCCCAGCATTTT

J gene: TRBJ2-5
V gene: TRBV19
clone size: many
D gene: .
CDR3 protein: CASSSRLQETQYF
CDR3 DNA: TGTGCCAGTAGTTCCCGACTCCAAGAGACCCAGTACTTC

J gene: TRBJ2-7
V gene: TRBV7-9
clone size: few
D gene: .
CDR3 protein: CAISYSVGLAAYEQYF
CDR3 DNA: TGTGCCATCAGCTATAGCGTGGGACTGGCCGCCTACGAGCAGTACTTC

J gene: TRBJ1-5
V gene: TRBV12-3/TRBV12-4
clone size: medium-sized
D gene: .
CDR3 protein: CASSFRSQPQHF
CDR3 DNA: TGTGCCAGCAGTTTTAGGAGCCAGCCCCAGCATTTT

J gene: TRBJ2-7
V gene: TRBV5-6
clone size: many
D gene: .
CDR3 protein: CASSLGTEKQYF
CDR3 DNA: TGTGCCAGCAGCTTGGGAACTGAGAAGCAGTACTTC

J gene: TRBJ2-7
V gene: TRBV20-1
clone size: .
D gene: .
CDR3 protein: CSARADYEQCF
CDR3 DNA: TGCAGTGCGAGGGCGGACTACGAGCAGTGCTTC

J gene: TRBJ1-4
V gene: TRBV11-1
clone size: many
D gene: .
CDR3 protein: CASSYLTGEKLFF
CDR3 DNA: TGTGCCAGCAGCTACCTGACAGGTGAAAAACTGTTTTTT

J gene: TRBJ2-3
V gene: TRBV6-1
clone size: few
D gene: TRBD2
CDR3 protein: CASSRDGAGGTDTQYF
CDR3 DNA: TGTGCCAGCAGCCGCGATGGGGCGGGGGGGACAGATACGCAGTATTTT

J gene: TRBJ2-1
V gene: TRBV20-1
clone size: .
D gene: TRBD2
CDR3 protein: CSAIPTSGRRSYNEQFF
CDR3 DNA: TGCAGTGCTATACCGACTAGCGGGAGGAGGTCCTACAATGAGCAGTTCTTC

J gene: TRBJ1-5
V gene: TRBV5-1
clone size: few
D gene: .
CDR3 protein: CASSPWGHPNQPRHF
CDR3 DNA: TGCGCCAGCAGCCCATGGGGGCATCCCAATCAGCCCCGGCATTTT

J gene: TRBJ2-1
V gene: TRBV4-2
clone size: .
D gene: .
CDR3 protein: CASSQAPAGLSNEQFF
CDR3 DNA: TGTGCCAGCAGCCAAGCGCCGGCGGGGCTCTCTAATGAGCAGTTCTTC

J gene: TRBJ1-5
V gene: TRBV19
clone size: many
D gene: .
CDR3 protein: CASSMGRGSNQPQHF
CDR3 DNA: TGTGCCAGTAGTATGGGCCGTGGGAGCAATCAGCCCCAGCATTTT

J gene: TRBJ1-1
V gene: TRBV12-3/TRBV12-4
clone size: few
D gene: .
CDR3 protein: CASSLRHMGTEAFF
CDR3 DNA: TGTGCCAGCAGTTTAAGGCACATGGGCACTGAAGCTTTCTTT

J gene: TRBJ1-2
V gene: TRBV6-6
clone size: many
D gene: TRBD1
CDR3 protein: CASSFRAGGTFGGYTF
CDR3 DNA: TGTGCCAGCAGTTTTAGGGCAGGGGGCACTTTTGGTGGCTACACCTTC